The rows below give T cell receptor beta chains drawn from one sample of a study of identical twins. TCRdb independently ran MiXCR on the 5' RACE reads; one entry per CDR3 protein. The repertoire holds 1.5 million to 2 million distinct CDR3 sequences, with under 35% as singletons. Material for sequencing was cord blood. These receptors all stem from a newborn girl in good health. The CDR3 runs from the conserved cysteine through the conserved F or W. The D gene is left open where the match is weak. For some rows the clone size is stated as once, few or many, or as a class when expanded; others skip it.

j_call: TRBJ2-7; v_call: TRBV28; clone_size: -; d_call: TRBD2; cdr3_aa: CASSSGTSGRWAYEQYF; cdr3_nt: TGTGCCAGCAGTTCCGGGACTAGCGGGAGATGGGCCTACGAGCAGTACTTC
j_call: TRBJ2-1; v_call: TRBV5-1; clone_size: -; d_call: TRBD2; cdr3_aa: CASSSSWTSDVNRLYNEQFF; cdr3_nt: TGCGCCAGCAGCTCATCCTGGACTAGCGATGTTAATAGGCTCTACAATGAGCAGTTCTTC
j_call: TRBJ1-2; v_call: TRBV7-8; clone_size: -; d_call: -; cdr3_aa: CASSNPIGGLDYGYTF; cdr3_nt: TGTGCCAGCAGCAACCCGATCGGAGGGCTCGACTATGGCTACACCTTC
j_call: TRBJ1-4; v_call: TRBV15; clone_size: -; d_call: -; cdr3_aa: CATSRAQPEKLFF; cdr3_nt: TGTGCCACCAGCAGAGCCCAGCCGGAAAAACTGTTTTTT
j_call: TRBJ2-7; v_call: TRBV6-1; clone_size: -; d_call: -; cdr3_aa: CASRGWRSPYEQYF; cdr3_nt: TGTGCCAGCAGAGGTTGGCGCTCTCCATACGAGCAGTACTTC
j_call: TRBJ1-5; v_call: TRBV20-1; clone_size: -; d_call: -; cdr3_aa: CSARIRGVRIDQPQHF; cdr3_nt: TGCAGTGCTAGGATTAGGGGGGTCCGAATAGATCAGCCCCAGCATTTT
j_call: TRBJ2-5; v_call: TRBV7-9; clone_size: -; d_call: TRBD2; cdr3_aa: CASSLRLAGGCGDNEQYF; cdr3_nt: TGTGCCAGCAGCTTAAGACTAGCGGGGGGTTGTGGGGACAATGAGCAGTACTTC
j_call: TRBJ2-1; v_call: TRBV20-1; clone_size: many; d_call: TRBD2; cdr3_aa: CSASGGNEQFF; cdr3_nt: TGCAGTGCTAGCGGGGGGAATGAGCAGTTCTTC
j_call: TRBJ1-4; v_call: TRBV5-5; clone_size: few; d_call: -; cdr3_aa: CASSLGGFLRRGANEKLFF; cdr3_nt: TGTGCCAGCAGCTTGGGAGGATTTCTACGGCGGGGAGCTAATGAAAAACTGTTTTTT
j_call: TRBJ2-1; v_call: TRBV29-1; clone_size: many; d_call: TRBD1; cdr3_aa: CSVADRDRADEQFF; cdr3_nt: TGCAGCGTTGCGGACCGGGACAGGGCTGATGAGCAGTTCTTC
j_call: TRBJ1-2; v_call: TRBV4-2; clone_size: -; d_call: -; cdr3_aa: CASSQERSPYGYTF; cdr3_nt: TGTGCCAGCAGCCAAGAGCGGAGCCCCTATGGCTACACCTTC
j_call: TRBJ2-1; v_call: TRBV5-1; clone_size: few; d_call: -; cdr3_aa: CASSLGAGNGNERFF; cdr3_nt: TGCGCCAGCAGCTTGGGGGCCGGGAATGGGAATGAGCGGTTCTTC